Described below is a single T cell receptor (beta chain) sequence and its context. Its antigen is unknown. Base qualities are not recorded, but no much larger clone differs from it by a single base. This sample was included in a study of blood T cell repertoires in COVID-19 (TCRdb year 2020). Broadly, across the study: Samples covering the acute and convalescent phases of COVID-19 were provided by collaborators in the United States, Italy and Spain. The dataset comprised deeply sampled blood TCRbeta repertoires from subjects exposed to, actively infected with, or recovered from COVID-19. Nearly every sample came with metadata listing a de-identified subject ID, COVID-19 status, age in years and sex. Where available, HLA class I and class II types were taken from metadata supplied by the sample provider and were not determined by assay-based typing. The prospective study material was composed of cDNA or gDNA derived from T cells, B-cell-depleted T cells, or PBMCs. The repertoires were made available in a free public database intended to serve as a resource for research on the immune response to SARS-CoV-2. The samples were drawn from the first 160 participants of the ongoing ImmuneRACE study and from under 1,500 subjects provided by 6 global collaborators.

TCRbeta CDR3 regions were amplified from genomic DNA by means of the immunoSEQ Assay, a bias-controlled multiplex PCR. Concerning the study's data processing: Within the assay, amplification of reference gene primers was used to estimate how many nucleated cells each sample contained. To quantify the absolute abundance of each unique TCRbeta CDR3 rearrangement, sequence reads were collapsed and filtered. Productive Simpson clonality was computed per sample as the square root of Simpson's diversity index over productive rearrangements. The source is immuneACCESS, and TCRdb retained only in-frame sequences with V and J called. Part of the clones is not carried over; for the studies checked, unresolved V genes explain less than half of this, and the remainder is unexplained. V and J calls and clone size follow that table, whereas D and trimming were derived from the DNA. The sample table lists 250,000 or so clones, around 83% of them with a count of one. The ten largest clones take up about 9.6% of the sample.

Broader findings and caveats from the paper: The amount of clinical and demographic metadata varied by source and participant and was provided uncurated.

The germline V end is reduced by 1 base and the J end by 4 bases; junction bases left unmatched: 16. The germline V gene gives CDR1 as KGHSH and CDR2 as LQKENI. The cysteine opens and the phenylalanine closes a CDR3 of 20 amino acids. Just CDR3 DNA is preserved here, 60 bases in frame from base 1. Whole blood was collected in K2EDTA tubes by collaborating institutions according to the institutions' own protocols. For TCRbeta analysis, collaborators shipped samples as frozen whole blood, isolated PBMCs, or DNA extracted from either of those sample types. Sample: peripheral blood. The sequence came from a man at least 80 years old with acute or convalescent COVID-19. The chain uses TRBV18 and TRBJ2-3; 11 central bases correspond to TRBD2. The nucleotide sequence is given as TGTGCCAGCTCACCACGGAACCTAGCGGGAGGAGGCTCAAACCCAGATACGCAGTATTTT. Its protein product is CASSPRNLAGGGSNPDTQYF.